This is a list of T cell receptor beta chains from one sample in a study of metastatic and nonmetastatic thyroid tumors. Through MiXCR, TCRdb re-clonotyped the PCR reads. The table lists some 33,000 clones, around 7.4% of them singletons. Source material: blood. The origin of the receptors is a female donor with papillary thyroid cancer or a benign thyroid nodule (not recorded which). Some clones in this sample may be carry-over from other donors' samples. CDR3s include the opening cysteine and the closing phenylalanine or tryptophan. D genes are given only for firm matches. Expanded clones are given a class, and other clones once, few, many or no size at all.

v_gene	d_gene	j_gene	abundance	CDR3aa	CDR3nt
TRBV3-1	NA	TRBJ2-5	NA	CASSHGPQGRETQYF	TGTGCCAGTAGCCACGGACCACAGGGCCGAGAGACCCAGTACTTC
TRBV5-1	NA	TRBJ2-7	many	CASSRTGSLNEQYF	TGCGCCAGCAGTAGAACGGGATCTTTGAACGAGCAGTACTTC
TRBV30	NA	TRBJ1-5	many	CAWSTANQPQHF	TGTGCCTGGAGTACTGCTAATCAGCCCCAGCATTTT
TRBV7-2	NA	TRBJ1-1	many	CASSLGPSTSRAFF	TGTGCCAGCAGCTTAGGACCGTCGACAAGTAGGGCTTTCTTT
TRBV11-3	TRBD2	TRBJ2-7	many	CASSLTSGGIPVEQYF	TGTGCCAGCAGCTTAACTAGCGGGGGGATACCCGTGGAGCAGTACTTC
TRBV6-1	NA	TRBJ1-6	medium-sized	CASRSYNSPLHF	TGTGCCTCGCGGTCCTATAATTCACCCCTCCACTTT
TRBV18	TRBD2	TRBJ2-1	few	CASSPRAGTSGSTAYYNEQFF	TGTGCCAGCTCACCACGGGCTGGGACTAGCGGGTCTACTGCTTATTACAATGAGCAGTTCTTC
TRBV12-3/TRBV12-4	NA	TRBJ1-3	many	CASSYQGSGNTIYF	TGTGCCAGCAGTTACCAGGGATCTGGAAACACCATATATTTT
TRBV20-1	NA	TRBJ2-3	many	CSAREVIGASRQDTQYF	TGCAGTGCTAGAGAAGTGATCGGGGCTAGCCGTCAAGATACGCAGTATTTT
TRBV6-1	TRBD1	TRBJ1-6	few	CASNTRDRFYNSPLHF	TGTGCCAGCAACACCCGGGACAGGTTCTATAATTCACCCCTCCACTTT
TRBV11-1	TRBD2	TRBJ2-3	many	CASSSVEREGQNTQYF	TGTGCCAGCAGCTCAGTTGAGCGGGAGGGCCAAAATACGCAGTATTTT
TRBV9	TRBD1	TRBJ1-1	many	CASSVDPGQGMNTEAFF	TGTGCCAGCAGCGTAGACCCCGGACAGGGGATGAACACTGAAGCTTTCTTT
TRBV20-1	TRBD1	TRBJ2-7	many	CSASDRDEQYF	TGCAGTGCCTCTGACAGGGACGAGCAGTACTTC
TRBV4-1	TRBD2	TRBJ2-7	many	CASSQGLAGGRLSGYEQYF	TGCGCCAGCAGCCAAGGGCTAGCGGGAGGCCGATTGAGTGGCTACGAGCAGTACTTC
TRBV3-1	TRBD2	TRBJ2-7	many	CASSRGLAVTYYEQYF	TGTGCCAGCAGCCGGGGACTAGCGGTAACCTACTACGAGCAGTACTTC
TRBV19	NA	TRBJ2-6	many	CASSDRLFSGANVLTF	TGTGCCAGTAGTGACCGCTTGTTCTCTGGGGCCAACGTCCTGACTTTC
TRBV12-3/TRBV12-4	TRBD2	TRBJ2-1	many	CASSTGTSNEQFF	TGTGCCAGCAGTACCGGGACTAGCAATGAGCAGTTCTTC
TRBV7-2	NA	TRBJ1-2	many	CASSLVGVGGYTF	TGTGCCAGCAGCTTAGTAGGGGTCGGTGGCTACACCTTC
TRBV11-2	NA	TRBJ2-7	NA	CASSLVVTPYEQYF	TGTGCCAGCAGCTTAGTGGTGACCCCCTACGAGCAGTACTTC
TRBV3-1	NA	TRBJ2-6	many	CASSPSPGANVLTF	TGTGCCAGCAGCCCGAGCCCTGGGGCCAACGTCCTGACTTTC
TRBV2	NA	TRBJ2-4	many	CASTLTAGGKNIQYF	TGTGCCAGCACCCTGACAGCCGGGGGCAAAAACATTCAGTACTTC
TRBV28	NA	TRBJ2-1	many	CASSLGGEQFF	TGTGCCAGCAGCCTCGGAGGTGAGCAGTTCTTC
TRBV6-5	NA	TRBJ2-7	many	CASSYRLGEQYF	TGTGCCAGCAGTTACAGATTAGGGGAGCAGTACTTC
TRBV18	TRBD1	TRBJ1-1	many	CASSRYTLQGGNTEAFF	TGTGCCAGCTCACGCTACACCCTACAGGGGGGGAACACTGAAGCTTTCTTT
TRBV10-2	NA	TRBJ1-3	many	CASRTETSGNTIYF	TGCGCCAGCAGAACCGAGACCTCTGGAAACACCATATATTTT
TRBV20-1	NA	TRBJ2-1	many	CSTPLNNEQFF	TGCAGTACCCCCTTGAACAATGAGCAGTTCTTC
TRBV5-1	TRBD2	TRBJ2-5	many	CASSPTSGSGLAKTQYF	TGCGCCAGCAGCCCGACTAGCGGGAGCGGGTTGGCAAAGACCCAGTACTTC
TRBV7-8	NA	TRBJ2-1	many	CASSTYRAGQFF	TGTGCCAGCAGCACATACAGAGCCGGGCAGTTCTTC
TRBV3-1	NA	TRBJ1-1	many	CASSQVLRRNTEAFF	TGTGCCAGCAGCCAGGTACTAAGGAGAAACACTGAAGCTTTCTTT
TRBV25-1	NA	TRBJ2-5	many	CASSAPSTLMRETQYF	TGTGCCAGCAGTGCTCCTTCCACGCTTATGAGGGAGACCCAGTACTTC
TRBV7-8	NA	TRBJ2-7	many	CASSLDLESDEQYF	TGTGCCAGCAGCTTAGATCTGGAGTCGGACGAGCAGTACTTC
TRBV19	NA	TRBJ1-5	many	CATKGDGYQPQHF	TGTGCCACAAAGGGGGACGGATATCAGCCCCAGCATTTT
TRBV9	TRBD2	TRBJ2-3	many	CASSLVGTSGRTDTQYF	TGTGCCAGCAGCCTCGTAGGGACTAGCGGCCGCACAGATACGCAGTATTTT
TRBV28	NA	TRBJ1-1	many	CASRSMNTEAFF	TGTGCCAGCAGGTCGATGAACACTGAAGCTTTCTTT
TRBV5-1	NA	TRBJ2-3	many	CASSLGLPASTDTQYF	TGCGCCAGCAGCTTGGGGCTGCCGGCCTCCACAGATACGCAGTATTTT
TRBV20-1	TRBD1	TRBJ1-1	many	CSARDYGQGQNTEAFF	TGCAGTGCTAGAGACTATGGACAGGGTCAGAACACTGAAGCTTTCTTT
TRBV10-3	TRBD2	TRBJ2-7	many	CAIGTSGINEQYF	TGTGCCATTGGGACTAGCGGGATTAACGAGCAGTACTTC
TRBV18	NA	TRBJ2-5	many	CASSPRVKKETQYF	TGTGCCAGCTCACCACGGGTAAAAAAAGAGACCCAGTACTTC
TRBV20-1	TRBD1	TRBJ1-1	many	CSAETGMYNTEAFF	TGCAGTGCCGAGACAGGGATGTATAACACTGAAGCTTTCTTT
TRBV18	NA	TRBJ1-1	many	CASSPLGRNTEAFF	TGTGCCAGCTCACCACTAGGCCGGAACACTGAAGCTTTCTTT
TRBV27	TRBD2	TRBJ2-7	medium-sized	CASSLSPPRLAGAYEQYF	TGTGCCAGCAGTTTATCCCCACCGAGACTAGCGGGGGCCTACGAGCAGTACTTC